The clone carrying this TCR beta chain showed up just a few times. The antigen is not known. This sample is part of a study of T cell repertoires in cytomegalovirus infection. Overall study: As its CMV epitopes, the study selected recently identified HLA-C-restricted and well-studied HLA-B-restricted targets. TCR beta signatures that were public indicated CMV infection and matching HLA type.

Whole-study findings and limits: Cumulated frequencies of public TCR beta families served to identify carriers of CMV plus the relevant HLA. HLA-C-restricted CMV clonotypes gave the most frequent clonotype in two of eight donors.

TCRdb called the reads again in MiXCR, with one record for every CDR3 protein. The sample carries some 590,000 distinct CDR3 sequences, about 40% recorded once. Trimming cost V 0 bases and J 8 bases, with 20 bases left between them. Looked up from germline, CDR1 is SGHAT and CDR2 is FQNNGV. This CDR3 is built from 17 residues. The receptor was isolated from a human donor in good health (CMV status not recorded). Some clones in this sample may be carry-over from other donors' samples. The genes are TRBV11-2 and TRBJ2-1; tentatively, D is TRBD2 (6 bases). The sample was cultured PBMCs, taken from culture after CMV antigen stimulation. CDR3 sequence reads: CASSLEGLAGWGDEQFF. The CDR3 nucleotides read TGTGCCAGCAGCTTAGAGGGGTTGGCGGGGTGGGGTGATGAGCAGTTCTTC. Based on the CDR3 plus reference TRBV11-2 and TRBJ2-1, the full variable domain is EAGVAQSPRYKIIEKRQSVAFWCNPISGHATLYWYQQILGQGPKLLIQFQNNGVVDDSQLPKDRFSAERLKGVDSTLKIQPAKLEDSAVYLCASSLEGLAGWGDEQFFGPGTRLTVL.